This entry concerns a single TCR beta chain. This sample stems from a study of blood T cell repertoires in COVID-19. Study as a whole: Both acute and convalescent COVID-19 samples were obtained from the United States, Italy and Spain.

Per the authors' pipeline: Counts of nucleated cells, estimated from reference gene primer amplification, were obtained. Only in-frame clones appear in the TCRdb table, and some are missing; sequencing was by immunoSEQ multiplex PCR. The D gene and trimming were derived from the DNA, and the V and J assignments and clone size from that table. Of about 270,000 clones detected, roughly nine tenths appear once; the ten largest clones hold approximately 2.5%. The CDR3 runs 15 residues. V shed 5 bases, J shed 1 base, and the junction held 4 bases outside the gene matches. Germline loops: CDR1 SGHTA, CDR2 FQGTGA. Recruitment covered about 26 US areas and drew participants whose ages spanned roughly 18 to 90 years. Allocation to cohorts depended on clinical history reported by the participants.

Material: PBMCs or T cells enriched from blood (not recorded which). The rearrangement joins TRBV7-3 to TRBJ2-3, with 9 bases that match TRBD2. The source of this sequence is a woman aged 18-35 years who had recovered from COVID-19. In nucleotides, the CDR3 is TGTGCCAGCAGCATGGGGACTAGCCGCACAGATACGCAGTATTTT. Encoded protein: CASSMGTSRTDTQYF.